The T cell receptor (beta chain) under discussion was sequenced for a study of early T cells in non-severe SARS-CoV-2 infection. Across the study: From unsorted whole blood, bulk RNA was sequenced, and the chains remained unpaired. Whole-study findings and limits: Using VDJdb, the matching emphasized anti-spike CD8 responses while missing private and CD4 specificities.

Notes on this clonotype: No antigen is known for it.

Individual cDNA molecules received unique molecular identifiers during library preparation. MiXCR, applied by TCRdb to the 5' RACE reads, yields one record per CDR3 protein. The profile shows over 85,000 distinct CDR3 sequences, about an eighth of them singletons. Trimming left V 1 base short and J 5 bases short, with 14 bases between. CDR3 length equals 15 residues. Germline V gives CDR1 MNHNS, CDR2 SASEGT. Source material: whole blood. This TCR derives from an adult who was a healthcare worker with PCR-confirmed SARS-CoV-2 infection or an uninfected control (not recorded which). V and J are TRBV6-1 and TRBJ2-5, with D perhaps assigned TRBD1 or TRBD2 (5 bases each). CDR3 amino acids: CASSEVAAWGETQYF. The CDR3 nucleotides read TGTGCCAGCAGTGAAGTGGCGGCTTGGGGGGAGACCCAGTACTTC.